Following are 30 T cell receptor beta chains from one sample sequenced in a study of a mutant IDH1 vaccine in newly diagnosed glioma. Time point given: week 11, during vaccination. Topical imiquimod accompanied each vaccine dose, which consisted of 300 ug of mutant IDH1 20-mer peptide. The method was immunoSEQ multiplex PCR; TCRdb's version includes in-frame clones alone and lacks a portion of them. This table has 30,000 to 45,000 clones, 80% appearing once. The antigens for these receptors are not known. Sample: peripheral blood mononuclear cells (PBMCs), taken from a glioma patient whose treatment included an IDH1 peptide vaccine. The receptors were gathered from a woman aged 25 to 39 with glioma. Some clones in this sample may be carry-over from other donors' samples.

The chain joins TRBV11-3 to TRBJ2-7; D remains unclear. The germline V and J ends were trimmed by 6 bases and 2 bases, with 14 bases remaining between them. CDR3 length: 14 residues. Germline CDR1 and CDR2: SGHNT and YENEEA. CDR3 bases: TGTGCCAGCAGTCTAGGGTGGGGTCCCTACGAGCAGTACTTC. As protein: CASSLGWGPYEQYF.

V is TRBV30 and J is TRBJ1-5, with unresolved D. Germline CDR1 is GTSNPN and CDR2 is SVGIG (reference sequence). V gave up 2 bases and J gave up 4 bases, with 12 bases separating them. This CDR3 is built from 14 residues. DNA of the CDR3: TGTGCCTGGAGTAAATTCCGAGGAAATCAGCCCCAGCATTTT. This encodes CAWSKFRGNQPQHF.

The genes are TRBV29-1 and TRBJ2-2; D ambiguous. Trimming shortened V by 0 bases and J by 3 bases, and 8 bases separated the two germline ends. Germline CDR1 is SQVTM and CDR2 is ANQGSEA. This CDR3 has 14 residues. CDR3 residues: CSVEEAWDTGELFF. CDR3 nucleotide sequence: TGCAGCGTTGAAGAGGCCTGGGACACCGGGGAGCTGTTTTTT.

The chain carries TRBV2 and TRBJ2-1; the match to TRBD2 covers 8 bases. Germline CDR1 reads SNHLY; CDR2 reads FYNNEI. The CDR3 totals 17 residues. The V and J ends lost 5 bases and 4 bases, in that order; junction bases with no gene match: 13. Written as DNA, the CDR3 is TGTGCCAGCAGTCCCGGGCGGGGGGTAGCGGGTTACAATGAGCAGTTCTTC. Its protein is CASSPGRGVAGYNEQFF.

This rearrangement joins TRBV4-1 to TRBJ2-6, with 7 bases matching TRBD1. The CDR3 has 21 amino acids. In germline, CDR1 is MGHRA, CDR2 YSYEKL. Trimming cost V 0 bases and J 4 bases; bases outside gene matches: 18. The CDR3 region is CASSQDRLQGQAITGANVLTF. The CDR3, as DNA: TGCGCCAGCAGCCAAGACCGACTACAGGGGCAAGCCATCACAGGGGCCAACGTCCTGACTTTC.

This chain connects TRBV11-2 to TRBJ1-5; D unresolved. Germline assignment: CDR1 SGHAT and CDR2 FQNNGV. The CDR3 loop spans 13 amino acids. The V and J ends lost 3 bases and 7 bases respectively, with 10 bases between them. The CDR3 protein is CASSLDRGQPQHF. For the CDR3, the DNA is TGTGCCAGCAGCTTGGACCGTGGACAGCCCCAGCATTTT. Looking up the rest from reference TRBV11-2 and TRBJ1-5 gives the full variable domain: EAGVAQSPRYKIIEKRQSVAFWCNPISGHATLYWYQQILGQGPKLLIQFQNNGVVDDSQLPKDRFSAERLKGVDSTLKIQPAKLEDSAVYLCASSLDRGQPQHFGDGTRLSIL.

The chain employs TRBV4-1 and TRBJ2-5, with a possible D match to TRBD2 (5 bases). There are 15 residues in the CDR3. Germline V gene data show CDR1 as MGHRA and CDR2 as YSYEKL. V was clipped by 0 bases and J by 4 bases, with 12 bases between them. The CDR3 protein is CASSQERVRGETQYF. In DNA, the CDR3 is TGCGCCAGCAGCCAAGAAAGGGTCCGGGGAGAGACCCAGTACTTC.

This clone was observed a single time. The rearrangement links TRBV5-1 to TRBJ1-1; D unresolved. Germline assignment: CDR1 SGHRS and CDR2 YFSETQ. Deletions cut 1 base from V and 3 bases from J, with 7 bases between. The CDR3 is 13 amino acids. The CDR3 DNA is TGCGCCAGCAGCTTGAGGCCGGACACTGAAGCTTTCTTT. It translates to CASSLRPDTEAFF.

The chain has TRBV28 and TRBJ1-4, with TRBD1 as a possible D gene (5 bases). Germline V gene data show CDR1 as MDHEN and CDR2 as SYDVKM. The ends were cut back, 8 bases at V and 4 bases at J, with 8 bases in the middle. The CDR3 contains 12 residues. The CDR3 DNA reads as TGTGCCAGCTTGGGGGGTAATGAAAAACTGTTTTTT. Translated, it gives CASLGGNEKLFF.

The chain has TRBV28 and TRBJ1-5; 8 bases map to TRBD1. The CDR3 extends over 15 amino acids. Trimming removed 6 bases from V and 2 bases from J; junction bases left unmatched: 6. CDR1 is MDHEN and CDR2 is SYDVKM in the germline V gene. The CDR3 DNA follows: TGTGCCAGCAGCCGGGACAGGTGGCGCAATCAGCCCCAGCATTTT. Protein sequence: CASSRDRWRNQPQHF. The full variable domain, with the rest looked up from reference TRBV28 and TRBJ1-5, is DVKVTQSSRYLVKRTGEKVFLECVQDMDHENMFWYRQDPGLGLRLIYFSYDVKMKEKGDIPEGYSVSREKKERFSLILESASTNQTSMYLCASSRDRWRNQPQHFGDGTRLSIL.

This clone was counted between two and nine times. The rearrangement links TRBV2 to TRBJ1-5; D possibly corresponds to TRBD1 (6 bases). The CDR3 spans 15 residues. V lost 3 bases, J lost 4 bases, and 13 bases lay in between. Germline loops: CDR1 SNHLY, CDR2 FYNNEI. The CDR3 coding sequence is TGTGCCAGCAGTGAGGACAGAGGTCGGAATCAGCCCCAGCATTTT. This encodes CASSEDRGRNQPQHF.

V usage is TRBV7-2 and J usage is TRBJ1-2, with TRBD1 matching 7 bases. V gave up 1 base and J gave up 5 bases; unmatched junction bases: 7. Germline CDR1 and CDR2: SGHTA and FQGNSA. This CDR3 is built from 15 residues. This CDR3 is CASSLVGGAWYGYTF. The CDR3 DNA is TGTGCCAGCAGCTTAGTAGGGGGCGCTTGGTATGGCTACACCTTC. The full variable domain, with the rest looked up from reference TRBV7-2 and TRBJ1-2, is GAGVSQSPSNKVTEKGKDVELRCDPISGHTALYWYRQSLGQGLEFLIYFQGNSAPDKSGLPSDRFSAERTGGSVSTLTIQRTQQEDSAVYLCASSLVGGAWYGYTFGSGTRLTVV.

This chain connects TRBV2 to TRBJ1-4; TRBD1 is a possible D gene (6 bases). From germline, CDR1 is SNHLY and CDR2 FYNNEI. The CDR3 extends over 13 amino acids. Trimming pared 3 bases from V and 8 bases from J, leaving 10 bases between. The CDR3 protein is CASSDRGGEKLFF. The CDR3 DNA reads TGTGCCAGCAGTGACAGGGGAGGGGAAAAACTGTTTTTT.

This chain joins TRBV9 and TRBJ2-3, with 7 bases fitting TRBD2. This CDR3 contains 15 residues. V dropped 3 bases and J dropped 4; count of bases not matched to a gene: 8. CDR1 is SGDLS, CDR2 YYNGEE, per germline. CDR3 sequence reads: CASSASGTTADTQYF. In DNA, the CDR3 is TGTGCCAGCAGCGCCTCCGGGACTACAGCAGATACGCAGTATTTT.

CDR3 amino acids: CASSQGRGDEQYF. The DNA for the CDR3 is TGCGCCAGCAGCCAAGGTCGGGGCGACGAGCAGTACTTC. The chain couples TRBV4-1 to TRBJ2-7; D is possibly TRBD1 or TRBD2 (5 bases each). Per the germline V gene, CDR1 is MGHRA and CDR2 is YSYEKL. V was shortened by 1 base and J by 5 bases, with 9 bases between the two germline ends. The CDR3 loop spans 13 amino acids.

V and J are TRBV7-2 and TRBJ2-5; D gene uncertain. Germline loops: CDR1 SGHTA, CDR2 FQGNSA. V lost 3 bases and J 5 bases, leaving 10 bases between the germline ends. The CDR3 loop spans 13 amino acids. The CDR3 reads CASSFRGRETQYF. The CDR3 region has the DNA TGTGCCAGCAGCTTTAGAGGACGGGAGACCCAGTACTTC. Together with reference TRBV7-2 and TRBJ2-5, the CDR3 gives the full variable domain: GAGVSQSPSNKVTEKGKDVELRCDPISGHTALYWYRQSLGQGLEFLIYFQGNSAPDKSGLPSDRFSAERTGGSVSTLTIQRTQQEDSAVYLCASSFRGRETQYFGPGTRLLVL.

This chain connects TRBV30 to TRBJ1-4, with a weak D call TRBD1 (5 bases). The CDR3 contains 15 residues. The V and J ends lost 1 base and 4 bases respectively, with 13 bases between them. Germline V gives CDR1 GTSNPN, CDR2 SVGIG (reference sequence). The CDR3 nucleotides read TGTGCCTGGAGTGGCCTCGGGGCAGATAATGAAAAACTGTTTTTT. It translates to CAWSGLGADNEKLFF.

V gene TRBV7-9 combines with J gene TRBJ1-3; the D is unclear. V was cut by 3 bases and J by 3 bases, with 6 bases left in between. Looked up from germline, CDR1 is SEHNR and CDR2 is FQNEAQ (reference sequence). The CDR3 contains 13 residues. The CDR3 DNA reads as TGTGCCAGCAGCTTCGCGGTTGGAAACACCATATATTTT. It encodes CASSFAVGNTIYF.

The V gene is TRBV7-9, the J gene TRBJ2-4; weak D call: TRBD2 (6 bases). The CDR3 contains 16 residues. V was shortened by 1 base and J by 2 bases, with 12 bases between the two germline ends. The germline V gene has CDR1 SEHNR and CDR2 FQNEAQ (reference sequence). This CDR3 reads CASSLGPGESKNIQYF. For the CDR3, the DNA is TGTGCCAGCAGCTTAGGGCCGGGGGAGTCCAAAAACATTCAGTACTTC. Supplemented by reference TRBV7-9 and TRBJ2-4, the full variable domain reads DTGVSQNPRHKITKRGQNVTFRCDPISEHNRLYWYRQTLGQGPEFLTYFQNEAQLEKSRLLSDRFSAERPKGSFSTLEIQRTEQGDSAMYLCASSLGPGESKNIQYFGAGTRLSVL.

V gene TRBV6-4 combines with J gene TRBJ2-5; 13 nucleotides align to TRBD2. This CDR3 has 17 residues. V gave up 3 bases and J gave up 3 bases; unmatched junction bases: 7. Germline V gene sequence: CDR1 MRHNA, CDR2 SNTAGT. Written as DNA, the CDR3 is TGTGCCAGCAGTGAGGTCGGACTAGCGGGAGTCGAAGAGACCCAGTACTTC. Its translation: CASSEVGLAGVEETQYF.

The rearrangement uses TRBV6-1 and TRBJ1-4, with TRBD1 as a possible D gene (6 bases). The germline V and J ends were trimmed by 2 bases and 5 bases, with 9 bases remaining between them. Germline values: CDR1 MNHNS, CDR2 SASEGT. The CDR3 sequence is 14 residues long. The CDR3 is CASSEYQGNEKLFF. Written as DNA, the CDR3 is TGTGCCAGCAGTGAATACCAGGGGAATGAAAAACTGTTTTTT.

This clone was seen more than once but under ten times. CDR3 nucleotide sequence: TGTGCCACCAGCAGAGGTTACACCGGGGAGCTGTTTTTT. Residues: CATSRGYTGELFF. V and J are TRBV15 and TRBJ2-2, with D unresolved. V dropped 1 base and J dropped 3 bases, with 3 bases sitting between them. Germline lookup yields CDR1 LNHNV and CDR2 YYDKDF (reference sequence). The CDR3 spans 13 residues.

V gene TRBV6-1 combines with J gene TRBJ1-5, with a weak D call TRBD1 (5 bases). Per the germline V gene, CDR1 is MNHNS and CDR2 is SASEGT. Trimming pared 10 bases from V and 7 bases from J, leaving 17 bases between. The CDR3 loop spans 13 amino acids. The CDR3 nucleotides read TGTGCCACCAACCCCCAGGGTGACCAGCCCCAGCATTTT. It codes for CATNPQGDQPQHF.

The rearrangement links TRBV5-1 to TRBJ2-3; 11 bases map to TRBD2. The junction had 8 bases not matched to a gene; V was cut back by 7 bases and J by 4 bases. The germline V gene encodes CDR1 SGHRS and CDR2 YFSETQ. The CDR3 length is 15 residues. The CDR3 DNA is TGCGCCAGCGTCTCGACTAGCGGGGTTTCAGATACGCAGTATTTT. Translation: CASVSTSGVSDTQYF. The entire variable domain, with the rest obtained from reference TRBV5-1 and TRBJ2-3, is as follows: KAGVTQTPRYLIKTRGQQVTLSCSPISGHRSVSWYQQTPGQGLQFLFEYFSETQRNKGNFPGRFSGRQFSNSRSEMNVSTLELGDSALYLCASVSTSGVSDTQYFGPGTRLTVL.

The chain combines TRBV19 with TRBJ2-1; D remains unclear. CDR3 length: 14 amino acids. V lost 4 bases and J 0 bases, leaving 7 bases between the germline ends. The germline gives CDR1 LNHDA, CDR2 SQIVND (reference sequence). The CDR3 loop reads CASSSGSSYNEQFF. The CDR3 nucleotides are TGTGCCAGTAGTAGCGGAAGCTCCTACAATGAGCAGTTCTTC. The complete variable domain, with remaining parts taken from reference TRBV19 and TRBJ2-1, reads DGGITQSPKYLFRKEGQNVTLSCEQNLNHDAMYWYRQDPGQGLRLIYYSQIVNDFQKGDIAEGYSVSREKKESFPLTVTSAQKNPTAFYLCASSSGSSYNEQFFGPGTRLTVL.

The J gene is TRBJ1-4, the V gene TRBV5-1; no firm D call. This CDR3 has 14 amino acids. Germline CDR1 and CDR2: SGHRS and YFSETQ. V was shortened by 2 bases and J by 3 bases, with 8 bases between the two germline ends. CDR3 amino acids: CASSLGSANEKLFF. The CDR3 DNA follows: TGCGCCAGCAGCTTAGGTTCAGCTAATGAAAAACTGTTTTTT.

This rearrangement joins TRBV12-5 to TRBJ2-6; D is perhaps TRBD2 (6 bases). V was trimmed by 6 bases and J by 12 bases, leaving 21 bases between them. The CDR3 is 15 amino acids. Looked up from germline, CDR1 is LGHNT and CDR2 is FRNRAP. The chain's CDR3 is CASGRGEEKGGVLTF. Here the CDR3 DNA reads TGTGCTAGTGGCCGAGGGGAGGAAAAAGGCGGCGTCCTGACTTTC.

The V call is TRBV4-1, the J call TRBJ1-2; D remains unclear. Germline loops: CDR1 MGHRA, CDR2 YSYEKL. The V gene lost 0 bases and the J gene lost 4 bases, with 15 bases spanning the gap. The CDR3 length is 16 residues. The CDR3 region is CASSQEVAATGYGYTF. The CDR3, as DNA: TGCGCCAGCAGCCAAGAGGTCGCGGCGACGGGCTATGGCTACACCTTC.

This clone appeared a few times. In nucleotides, the CDR3 is TGTGCCAGCTCACCACCAAGTAGCGGGAACGAGCAGTACTTC. Translated, it gives CASSPPSSGNEQYF. The chain uses TRBV18 and TRBJ2-7; 8 bases are shared with TRBD2. J was trimmed by 5 bases and V by 0 bases; bases with no gene match: 3. Germline loops: CDR1 KGHSH, CDR2 LQKENI. CDR3 size: 14 residues.

DNA of the CDR3: TGTGCCAGCAGCCAGACAAATAGCGGGAGGGCATACGAGCAGTACTTC. It translates to CASSQTNSGRAYEQYF. The chain uses TRBV14 and TRBJ2-7; 11 bases are a match to TRBD2. Germline lookup yields CDR1 SGHDN and CDR2 FVKESK. V dropped 3 bases and J dropped 4; count of bases not matched to a gene: 8. The CDR3 runs 16 residues.